This is a list of T cell receptor beta chains from one sample in a study of T cells after somatic rescue of genetic block. Sequencing was performed with immunoSEQ multiplex PCR; in TCRdb, only in-frame clones are kept and a portion is missing. The sample carries some 74,000 clones, approximately 91% recorded once. Sequences were obtained from peripheral blood mononuclear cells (PBMCs). Receptors originate from a man under 40. Each CDR3 is given with its conserved first and last residue. Each record gives: V gene, J gene, CDR3 protein.

>TRBV4-2|TRBJ1-1
CASSQESTGASEAFF
>TRBV5-1|TRBJ1-1
CASSYRDSLNTEAFF
>TRBV7-9|TRBJ2-7
CASSQQGYEQYF
>TRBV9|TRBJ1-2
CASSVEDNGYGYTF
>TRBV28|TRBJ1-2
CASSLGSHGYTF
>TRBV11-3|TRBJ2-5
CASSLGPPGGGQETQYF
>TRBV10-1|TRBJ2-1
CASSPVGSYNEQFF
>TRBV30|TRBJ1-5
CAWSTTGGPQPQHF
>TRBV4-3|TRBJ2-7
CASSLNRGRGEQYF
>TRBV2|TRBJ2-2
CASSRAGVKNTGELFF
>TRBV7-8|TRBJ2-5
CASSSAPGQGSETQYF
>TRBV5-1|TRBJ2-5
CASSEGTGGYQETQYF
>TRBV5-1|TRBJ1-4
CASSLARDVNEKLFF
>TRBV16|TRBJ1-2
CASSHWTGTSNYGYTF
>TRBV7-2|TRBJ2-7
CASSLFRAGTTYEQYF
>TRBV5-1|TRBJ2-1
CASSLDGFNEQFF
>TRBV6-1|TRBJ2-3
CASTRGGITDTQYF
>TRBV13|TRBJ2-1
CASSNSGGPYNEQFF
>TRBV2|TRBJ1-2
CASKAQDGPYGYTF
>TRBV5-1|TRBJ1-3
CASSLEEARSGNTIYF
>TRBV28|TRBJ2-7
CASSLPAEVYEQYF
>TRBV9|TRBJ1-6
CASSVDRGRSPLHF